Listed below are T cell receptor beta chains from one sample, sequenced in a study of T cells in Graves' hyperthyroidism and ophthalmopathy. TCRdb reprocessed the multiplex PCR reads via MiXCR and lists one record per CDR3 protein. The table has about 590,000 distinct CDR3 sequences, about 15% seen once; the top ten hold around 7.3%. The sequenced material came from blood. These receptors originate from a woman aged 25 to 39 with Graves' hyperthyroidism. Both conserved end residues are part of each CDR3.

>TRBJ2-3|TRBV30
CASSPPGFTDTQYF
>TRBJ2-7|TRBV14
CASSPLRDGLGDEQYF
>TRBJ2-1|TRBV12-3/TRBV12-4
CASSLFGQGDNEQFF
>TRBJ1-2|TRBV20-1
CSAPDIAYGYTF
>TRBJ2-5|TRBV30
CAWSGGRQETQYF
>TRBJ2-1|TRBV28
CASTPGLNNEQFF
>TRBJ1-5|TRBV27
CASSFSGSQPQHF
>TRBJ2-7|TRBV4-1
CASSQGTAISYEQYF
>TRBJ2-7|TRBV6-2/TRBV6-3
CASSYSRTNEQYF
>TRBJ2-2|TRBV2
CASSPTSGSFDTGELFF
>TRBJ2-1|TRBV5-6
CASSLRVAVHFNEQFF
>TRBJ2-5|TRBV6-2/TRBV6-3
CASSYSMGGSGETQYF
>TRBJ2-7|TRBV7-3
CASSLTNTVSEQYF
>TRBJ2-7|TRBV11-1
CASSRRGPKTVISGLYEQYF
>TRBJ2-1|TRBV9
CASSGVGSYNEQFF
>TRBJ2-7|TRBV7-2
CASSLRGGSIYEQYF
>TRBJ2-3|TRBV18
CASSPRTRPDTQYF
>TRBJ1-4|TRBV6-1
CASSERDRENEKLFF
>TRBJ2-7|TRBV5-1
CASSLWSGRGASYEQYF
>TRBJ1-5|TRBV6-1
CASSGGQLSNQPQHF
>TRBJ1-1|TRBV12-3/TRBV12-4
CASSDIGGTEAFF
>TRBJ1-5|TRBV2
CASSDYNQPQHF
>TRBJ2-1|TRBV18
CASSPWGSSYNEQFF
>TRBJ2-7|TRBV6-6
CASSYRSRDNYEQYF
>TRBJ2-5|TRBV3-1
CASSQDLTVQETQYF
>TRBJ1-4|TRBV28
CASSSWATNEKLFF
>TRBJ2-5|TRBV2
CASNGGSETQYF
>TRBJ2-6|TRBV12-5
CASGLEVWDRGFYSGANVLTF
>TRBJ1-1|TRBV7-8
CASSSQTGVNTEAFF
>TRBJ1-4|TRBV4-2
CASTTSTNEKLFF
>TRBJ1-5|TRBV7-9
CASSQDPASNQPQHF
>TRBJ2-3|TRBV27
CASSPQAGGPRESDTQYF
>TRBJ2-1|TRBV7-6
CASTQEVAGAYNEQFF
>TRBJ1-5|TRBV20-1
CSARDGAGPSNQPQHF
>TRBJ1-5|TRBV7-2
CASSLGSDRLNQPQHF
>TRBJ2-3|TRBV20-1
CSAVGIGGSTDTQYF
>TRBJ2-3|TRBV20-1
CSTRDKLDTQYF
>TRBJ2-7|TRBV2
CASSESGHSYEQYF
>TRBJ1-5|TRBV18
CASSPLQGGNQPQHF
>TRBJ2-3|TRBV12-3/TRBV12-4
CASSLETSGRSSSTDTQYF
>TRBJ2-1|TRBV15
CATSRPDTADEQFF
>TRBJ2-7|TRBV28
CASALFRGISSYEQYF
>TRBJ1-4|TRBV27
CASSSQGGKEKLFF
>TRBJ2-2|TRBV10-3
CAISAGANTGELFF